Listed here are 27 T cell receptor beta chains from one sample, sequenced in a study of blood T cell repertoires in COVID-19. Repertoires were generated with immunoSEQ multiplex PCR, while TCRdb's copy carries only in-frame clones and drops some. The sample has roughly 150,000 clones; about 80% are singletons. The sequencing sample was made of peripheral blood. The receptors originated from a man between 60 and 75 years old with acute or convalescent COVID-19.

V gene TRBV5-1 combines with J gene TRBJ2-3; 9 nucleotides align to TRBD2. V lost 4 bases, J lost 4 bases, and 4 bases stayed unmatched. CDR1 is SGHRS and CDR2 is YFSETQ in the germline V gene. The CDR3 is made up of 14 amino acids. CDR3 DNA: TGCGCCAGCAGCCCCCGGACTAGCGCAGATACGCAGTATTTT. Protein product: CASSPRTSADTQYF.

This chain uses TRBV7-8 with TRBJ2-2; D not resolved. V shed 1 base and J shed 1 base, with 4 bases lying between them. Germline CDR1 SGHVS, CDR2 FQNEAQ. This CDR3 region has 14 residues. Here the CDR3 DNA reads TGTGCCAGCAGCTTAGTACAGAACACCGGGGAGCTGTTTTTT. Translated: CASSLVQNTGELFF.

The chain is built from TRBV7-6 and TRBJ2-2; TRBD2 matches at 8 bases. CDR3 size: 15 residues. Trimming took 1 base from V and 5 from J; bases not matched to a gene: 3. Germline V lookup: CDR1 SGHVS, CDR2 FNYEAQ. The DNA of the CDR3 is TGTGCCAGCAGCTTAGGCGGGGGGCGGACCGGGGAGCTGTTTTTT. It yields the protein CASSLGGGRTGELFF.

The chain links TRBV7-3 to TRBJ2-1; TRBD2 agrees at 8 bases. Germline V gene lookup returns CDR1 SGHTA and CDR2 FQGTGA. With V trimmed by 5 bases and J by 0 bases, 3 bases remained unmatched. The CDR3 extends over 15 amino acids. CDR3 sequence reads: CASSRSGSSYNEQFF. CDR3 DNA: TGTGCCAGCAGCCGGAGCGGGAGCTCCTACAATGAGCAGTTCTTC. Looking up the rest from reference TRBV7-3 and TRBJ2-1 gives the full variable domain: GAGVSQTPSNKVTEKGKYVELRCDPISGHTALYWYRQSLGQGPEFLIYFQGTGAADDSGLPNDRFFAVRPEGSVSTLKIQRTERGDSAVYLCASSRSGSSYNEQFFGPGTRLTVL.

This clone has only a few counts. CDR3 DNA: TGTGCCAGTAGCCCCGGGGGGTTGAGCAATACGCAGTATTTT. The encoded protein is CASSPGGLSNTQYF. The chain couples TRBV19 to TRBJ2-3, with 7 bases matching TRBD2. J gave up 7 bases and V 6 bases, and 10 bases lay outside the gene matches. This CDR3 contains 14 residues. Germline V gives CDR1 LNHDA, CDR2 SQIVND (reference sequence).

This clone was seen only once. J is TRBJ1-1 and V is TRBV7-9; D gene ambiguous. Germline CDR1 and CDR2: SEHNR and FQNEAQ (reference sequence). V was trimmed by 3 bases and J by 4 bases, leaving 9 bases between them. The CDR3 consists of 13 residues. The CDR3 DNA is TGTGCCAGCAGCTTGAGCGGCCTCACTGAAGCTTTCTTT. Protein product: CASSLSGLTEAFF.

V gene TRBV6-5 combines with J gene TRBJ2-7, with D tentatively TRBD2 (5 bases). The germline V gene encodes CDR1 MNHEY and CDR2 SVGAGI. V was trimmed by 2 bases and J by 1 base, leaving 15 bases between them. This CDR3 has 16 residues. CDR3 sequence: CASSYARTRVSYEQYF. CDR3 nucleotide sequence: TGTGCCAGCAGTTACGCCCGGACGCGGGTGTCCTACGAGCAGTACTTC.

This clone was found once. The chain employs TRBV7-3 and TRBJ2-1; 8 nucleotides match TRBD1. The CDR3 has 18 amino acids. Trimming cost V 5 bases and J 2 bases; bases outside gene matches: 14. CDR1 and CDR2 (germline): SGHTA, FQGTGA. CDR3 loop: CASSPRAGGQGTYNEQFF. The CDR3, as DNA: TGTGCCAGCAGCCCCAGAGCAGGAGGACAGGGTACCTACAATGAGCAGTTCTTC.

This clone was detected a few times. The chain recombines TRBV7-9 with TRBJ1-4; D remains ambiguous. The CDR3 loop spans 17 amino acids. The V end was cut by 0 bases, the J end by 5 bases, with 16 bases between. Germline assignment: CDR1 SEHNR and CDR2 FQNEAQ (reference sequence). The CDR3 region is CASSLALKSGINEKLFF. CDR3 bases: TGTGCCAGCAGCTTAGCGCTTAAATCGGGGATAAATGAAAAACTGTTTTTT.

This sequence joins TRBV9 and TRBJ2-7; no clear D gene. Germline V gene sequence: CDR1 SGDLS, CDR2 YYNGEE. Between the trimmed V and J ends, which lost 4 bases and 5 bases, there was a span of 13 bases. This CDR3 spans 13 amino acids. The CDR3 region is CASSPAWSDEQYF. CDR3 nucleotides: TGTGCCAGCAGCCCGGCGTGGAGCGACGAGCAGTACTTC. The complete variable domain, with remaining parts taken from reference TRBV9 and TRBJ2-7, reads DSGVTQTPKHLITATGQRVTLRCSPRSGDLSVYWYQQSLDQGLQFLIQYYNGEERAKGNILERFSAQQFPDLHSELNLSSLELGDSALYFCASSPAWSDEQYFGPGTRLTVT.

The chain is built from TRBV7-9 and TRBJ2-5; the D gene is possibly TRBD2 (6 bases). Trimming stripped 5 bases from V and 5 bases from J, with 15 bases between. Germline loops: CDR1 SEHNR, CDR2 FQNEAQ (reference sequence). This CDR3 region has 14 residues. In nucleotides, the CDR3 is TGTGCCAGCAGCCCCCGGCTGGAGGGGGAGACCCAGTACTTC. Its translation: CASSPRLEGETQYF.

The CDR3 protein is CASSPAGTDTQYF. The CDR3 region has the DNA TGTGCCAGCAGCCCCGCGGGCACAGATACGCAGTATTTT. The chain is built from TRBV5-4 and TRBJ2-3; D remains unclear. The CDR3 consists of 13 residues. V was shortened by 4 bases and J by 1 base, with 7 bases between the two germline ends. The germline CDR1 and CDR2 sequences are SGHNT and YYREEE (reference sequence).

This chain connects TRBV5-1 to TRBJ2-2; 7 nucleotides align to TRBD1. Germline CDR1 is SGHRS and CDR2 is YFSETQ. The CDR3 loop spans 16 amino acids. The V gene end was trimmed by 4 bases and the J gene end by 1 base; junction bases not matched to a gene: 7. The CDR3 reads CASSPGTAMNTGELFF. The CDR3 coding sequence is TGCGCCAGCAGCCCCGGGACAGCGATGAACACCGGGGAGCTGTTTTTT.

This clone appeared once. V gene TRBV7-2 combines with J gene TRBJ1-2; no definite D call. The germline CDR1 and CDR2 sequences are SGHTA and FQGNSA. Trimming took 1 base from V and 8 from J, leaving 5 bases between them. CDR3 length: 11 residues. CDR3 in DNA: TGTGCCAGCAGCTTAGACCGGGGCTACACCTTC. This translates into CASSLDRGYTF.

CDR3 in amino acids: CASSQAQGSPLHF. Here the CDR3 DNA reads TGTGCCAGCAGCCAGGCTCAGGGATCACCCCTCCACTTT. The gene calls are TRBV3-1 (or the pseudogene TRBV3-2) and TRBJ1-6, with a tentative D call TRBD1 (5 bases). The V gene lost 3 bases and the J gene lost 10 bases, with 10 bases spanning the gap. This CDR3 has 13 amino acids. From germline, CDR1 is LGHDT and CDR2 YNNKEL (reference sequence).

Of note for this clone: Germline is not matched at one junction end, which may reflect a read error. The V gene is TRBV7-7, the J gene TRBJ2-7, with D perhaps TRBD1 (6 bases). CDR1 and CDR2 (germline): SSHAT, FNYEAQ (reference sequence). The CDR3 totals 14 residues. The CDR3 coding sequence is TGTGCTAGCAGTTTACACAGGGAATCCTACGAGCAGTACTTC. Translating gives CASSLHRESYEQYF.

The genes are TRBV13 and TRBJ1-2, with 10 bases lining up with TRBD1. Trimming at V came to 4 bases and at J to 4 bases, leaving 6 bases not matched to a gene. Germline CDR1 reads PRHDT; CDR2 reads FYEKMQ (reference sequence). The CDR3 is 15 amino acids. The CDR3 loop reads CASSSRQGAPYGYTF. CDR3 coding DNA: TGTGCCAGCAGCTCAAGACAGGGGGCCCCCTATGGCTACACCTTC.

The chain is built from TRBV7-2 and TRBJ1-4, with 9 bases aligning to TRBD1. Per the germline V gene, CDR1 is SGHTA and CDR2 is FQGNSA. The CDR3 is 15 residues long. J was trimmed by 6 bases and V by 5 bases; bases with no gene match: 7. CDR3 nucleotides: TGTGCCAGCAGCCCCGGGGGACAGGGACATGAAAAACTGTTTTTT. This encodes CASSPGGQGHEKLFF.

This clone appeared a single time. V usage is TRBV18 and J usage is TRBJ2-7, with 10 bases matching TRBD2. Trimming at V came to 1 base and at J to 0 bases, leaving 9 bases not matched to a gene. The CDR3 is 18 residues long. Germline-derived CDR1 and CDR2 are KGHSH and LQKENI. The CDR3 loop is CASSPLASGGLSSYEQYF. Written as DNA, the CDR3 is TGTGCCAGCTCACCACTGGCTAGCGGGGGCCTGAGCTCCTACGAGCAGTACTTC. The full variable domain, in which reference TRBV18 and TRBJ2-7 provide the parts outside the CDR3, is NAGVMQNPRHLVRRRGQEARLRCSPMKGHSHVYWYRQLPEEGLKFMVYLQKENIIDESGMPKERFSAEFPKEGPSILRIQQVVRGDSAAYFCASSPLASGGLSSYEQYFGPGTRLTVT.

The V call is TRBV6-2 or TRBV6-3, the J call TRBJ1-6; the D is unclear. The CDR3 extends over 14 amino acids. The ends were cut back, 0 bases at V and 12 bases at J, with 12 bases in the middle. CDR1 and CDR2 from the germline V gene are MNHEY and SVGEGT. DNA for the CDR3: TGTGCCAGCAGTTACTCTTCTCAGCGGAAACCCCTCCACTTT. It translates to CASSYSSQRKPLHF.

The chain carries TRBV7-2 and TRBJ2-3, with TRBD2 as a possible D gene (6 bases). The germline CDR1 and CDR2 sequences are SGHTA and FQGNSA. The CDR3 runs to 14 residues. V shed 6 bases and J shed 1 base, with 11 bases lying between them. The CDR3 coding sequence is TGTGCCAGCAGGTCCTGGGAGGGCACAGATACGCAGTATTTT. The encoded protein is CASRSWEGTDTQYF. The variable domain in full, completed from reference TRBV7-2 and TRBJ2-3, reads GAGVSQSPSNKVTEKGKDVELRCDPISGHTALYWYRQSLGQGLEFLIYFQGNSAPDKSGLPSDRFSAERTGGSVSTLTIQRTQQEDSAVYLCASRSWEGTDTQYFGPGTRLTVL.

This chain links TRBV4-1 with TRBJ2-5, with 10 bases lining up with TRBD2. Germline V gene lookup returns CDR1 MGHRA and CDR2 YSYEKL. The CDR3 length is 15 residues. J was trimmed by 9 bases and V by 0 bases; bases with no gene match: 7. The CDR3 region has the DNA TGCGCCAGCAGCCAAGAAGGTTCTAGCGGGGGACCCCAGTACTTC. Protein sequence: CASSQEGSSGGPQYF.

The gene calls are TRBV6-2 or TRBV6-3 and TRBJ2-3; 8 positions match TRBD2. This CDR3 contains 17 residues. V lost 2 bases, J lost 0 bases, and 7 bases stayed unmatched. Germline V gene lookup returns CDR1 MNHEY and CDR2 SVGEGT. CDR3 protein: CASSYQSGGFSTDTQYF. Written as DNA, the CDR3 is TGTGCCAGCAGTTACCAGAGCGGGGGCTTTAGCACAGATACGCAGTATTTT.

The chain couples TRBV4-3 to TRBJ2-2; TRBD2 matches 11 bases. V lost 4 bases and J lost 5; bases outside the gene matches: 0. CDR3 size: 14 residues. Germline V gene data show CDR1 as LGHNA and CDR2 as YSLEER. CDR3 in amino acids: CASSLAGGTGELFF. The DNA of the CDR3 is TGCGCCAGCAGCCTAGCGGGAGGGACCGGGGAGCTGTTTTTT.

The chain couples TRBV27 to TRBJ2-3, with TRBD2 identical over 12 bases. CDR3 length equals 16 residues. The V and J ends lost 4 bases and 3 bases, in that order; junction bases with no gene match: 5. CDR1 MNHEY and CDR2 SMNVEV come from the germline V gene (reference sequence). The DNA of the CDR3 is TGTGCCAGCAGTTCTCGACTAGCGGGAGAGACAGATACGCAGTATTTT. It codes for CASSSRLAGETDTQYF.

The genes are TRBV6-1 and TRBJ2-5; D remains ambiguous. V lost 2 bases to trimming and J lost 5 bases, with 6 bases between them. CDR1 is MNHNS and CDR2 is SASEGT in the germline V gene. CDR3 length: 12 amino acids. The CDR3 nucleotides read TGTGCCAGCAGTGAACTGCGTGAGACCCAGTACTTC. Translated, it gives CASSELRETQYF.

The chain has TRBV5-1 and TRBJ2-3, with 12 positions matching TRBD1. Germline CDR1 reads SGHRS; CDR2 reads YFSETQ. There are 15 residues in the CDR3. Losses at the gene ends were 3 bases for V and 4 bases for J; bases not matched to a gene: 3. This chain's CDR3 is CASSWGTGGADTQYF. DNA for the CDR3: TGCGCCAGCAGCTGGGGGACAGGGGGCGCAGATACGCAGTATTTT.